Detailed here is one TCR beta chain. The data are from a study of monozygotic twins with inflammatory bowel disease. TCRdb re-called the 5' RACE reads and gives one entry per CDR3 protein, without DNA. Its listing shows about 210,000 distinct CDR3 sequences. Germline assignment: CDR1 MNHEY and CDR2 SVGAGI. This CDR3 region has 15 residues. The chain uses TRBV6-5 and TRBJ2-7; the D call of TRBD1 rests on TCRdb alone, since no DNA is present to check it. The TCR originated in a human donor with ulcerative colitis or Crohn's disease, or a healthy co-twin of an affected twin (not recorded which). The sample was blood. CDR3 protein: CASSLLPDEGYEQYF.